This TCR beta chain derives from a study of early T cells in non-severe SARS-CoV-2 infection. Whole-study context: Sequencing targeted bulk RNA from unsorted whole blood, leaving chains unpaired.

This clonotype was found a few times. CDR3 length: 14 amino acids. Trimming shortened V by 0 bases and J by 11 bases, and 14 bases separated the two germline ends. Germline CDR1 reads MNHNY; CDR2 reads SVGAGI (reference sequence). Individual cDNA molecules each received unique molecular identifiers attached to them. TCRdb re-derived calls from the 5' RACE reads in MiXCR, one entry per CDR3 protein. The data show tens of thousands of distinct CDR3 sequences, with roughly 4.5% seen just once and more than 5% held by the top ten. The chain recombines TRBV6-6 with TRBJ1-3; no definite D call. Sequencing was carried out using whole blood. This sequence was found in an adult who was a healthcare worker with PCR-confirmed SARS-CoV-2 infection or an uninfected control (not recorded which). In DNA form, the CDR3 reads TGTGCCAGCAGTTACTCGACCCAGGTTAACGCCATATATTTT. Translation gives CASSYSTQVNAIYF.